What follows are 6 T cell receptor beta chains derived from one specimen sequenced in a study of technical replicates of blood from four donors. The data were produced by immunoSEQ multiplex PCR, yet TCRdb's version contains in-frame clones alone and is incomplete. The sample has roughly 100,000 clones, 95% to 97% seen once. The sample consisted of T cells isolated from PBMCs. These receptors were collected from a human donor in good health.

The chain combines TRBV2 with TRBJ1-6, with D possibly matching TRBD1 (6 bases). This CDR3 contains 15 residues. The V and J ends lost 6 bases and 6 bases respectively, with 15 bases between them. Germline V gene lookup returns CDR1 SNHLY and CDR2 FYNNEI. This chain's CDR3 is CASSENRVPNSPLHF. The DNA of the CDR3 is TGTGCCAGCAGCGAAAACAGGGTGCCTAATTCACCCCTCCACTTT.

The chain uses TRBV25-1 and TRBJ2-5; no clear D. V lost 4 bases, J lost 2 bases, and 11 bases lay in between. Germline V gives CDR1 MGHDK, CDR2 SYGVNS. This CDR3 is built from 14 residues. CDR3 bases: TGTGCCAGCAGTGGATTAGCAGTACAAGAGACCCAGTACTTC. It translates to CASSGLAVQETQYF.

V is TRBV6-5 and J is TRBJ1-4; no reliable D call. Germline V CDR1 and CDR2: MNHEY, SVGAGI. The CDR3 totals 15 residues. With 3 bases removed from V and 1 base from J, the gap between germline ends came to 9 bases. The DNA of the CDR3 is TGTGCCAGCAGTTATGGGGAGTTAACTAATGAAAAACTGTTTTTT. Translating it yields CASSYGELTNEKLFF.

The rearrangement joins TRBV28 to TRBJ2-2; the match to TRBD2 covers 7 bases. J lost 2 bases, V lost 6 bases, and 12 bases had no gene match. Germline CDR1 reads MDHEN; CDR2 reads SYDVKM. The CDR3 length is 17 residues. The chain's CDR3 is CASSLFRSGGNTGELFF. CDR3 nucleotide sequence: TGTGCCAGCAGCCTCTTTAGGTCGGGAGGAAACACCGGGGAGCTGTTTTTT.

V and J are TRBV2 and TRBJ2-5, with TRBD2 identical over 11 bases. Trimming took 3 bases from V and 5 from J; bases not matched to a gene: 11. Germline V gene lookup returns CDR1 SNHLY and CDR2 FYNNEI. The CDR3 is 17 amino acids. CDR3 nucleotides: TGTGCCAGCAGTGATTCGTATACTAGCGGGAGTTCGGAGACCCAGTACTTC. Amino acids: CASSDSYTSGSSETQYF.

The chain is built from TRBV19 and TRBJ1-2; the match to TRBD1 covers 7 bases. The V gene's germline CDR1 is LNHDA and CDR2 SQIVND (reference sequence). CDR3 size: 15 residues. With 9 bases clipped from V and 3 bases from J, the junction kept 13 bases outside the gene matches. The CDR3 nucleotides are TGTGCCAGCCACTTGTGGGGACAGCAGGACTATGGCTACACCTTC. Its protein is CASHLWGQQDYGYTF. The full variable domain, completed using reference TRBV19 and TRBJ1-2, is DGGITQSPKYLFRKEGQNVTLSCEQNLNHDAMYWYRQDPGQGLRLIYYSQIVNDFQKGDIAEGYSVSREKKESFPLTVTSAQKNPTAFYLCASHLWGQQDYGYTFGSGTRLTVV.